Sequencing of this T cell receptor (beta chain) was carried out in a study of tumor-infiltrating lymphocytes in localized non-small cell lung cancer. Study-level points and caveats: Technical variation could not be separated from intratumor heterogeneity here.

Of note for this clone: Antigen unknown.

Germline CDR1 and CDR2: SGHNT and YYREEE (reference sequence). Trimming took off 0 bases at V and 4 bases at J, with 12 bases between the two ends. The CDR3 totals 15 residues. This table comes from immunoSEQ multiplex PCR, and its TCRdb copy is limited to in-frame clones, with some not included. Among 5,000 to 6,500 clones listed, approximately 82% were seen once. The clonotype originates from a human donor with non-small cell lung cancer. The chain employs TRBV5-4 and TRBJ2-3; weak D call: TRBD2 (6 bases). The source material was lung tumor tissue. The DNA of the CDR3 is TGTGCCAGCAGCTTGGGGTGGGAGGAGGCAGATACGCAGTATTTT. Amino acids: CASSLGWEEADTQYF. Combining the CDR3 with reference TRBV5-4 and TRBJ2-3 gives the whole variable domain ETGVTQSPTHLIKTRGQQVTLRCSSQSGHNTVSWYQQALGQGPQFIFQYYREEENGRGNFPPRFSGLQFPNYSSELNVNALELDDSALYLCASSLGWEEADTQYFGPGTRLTVL.